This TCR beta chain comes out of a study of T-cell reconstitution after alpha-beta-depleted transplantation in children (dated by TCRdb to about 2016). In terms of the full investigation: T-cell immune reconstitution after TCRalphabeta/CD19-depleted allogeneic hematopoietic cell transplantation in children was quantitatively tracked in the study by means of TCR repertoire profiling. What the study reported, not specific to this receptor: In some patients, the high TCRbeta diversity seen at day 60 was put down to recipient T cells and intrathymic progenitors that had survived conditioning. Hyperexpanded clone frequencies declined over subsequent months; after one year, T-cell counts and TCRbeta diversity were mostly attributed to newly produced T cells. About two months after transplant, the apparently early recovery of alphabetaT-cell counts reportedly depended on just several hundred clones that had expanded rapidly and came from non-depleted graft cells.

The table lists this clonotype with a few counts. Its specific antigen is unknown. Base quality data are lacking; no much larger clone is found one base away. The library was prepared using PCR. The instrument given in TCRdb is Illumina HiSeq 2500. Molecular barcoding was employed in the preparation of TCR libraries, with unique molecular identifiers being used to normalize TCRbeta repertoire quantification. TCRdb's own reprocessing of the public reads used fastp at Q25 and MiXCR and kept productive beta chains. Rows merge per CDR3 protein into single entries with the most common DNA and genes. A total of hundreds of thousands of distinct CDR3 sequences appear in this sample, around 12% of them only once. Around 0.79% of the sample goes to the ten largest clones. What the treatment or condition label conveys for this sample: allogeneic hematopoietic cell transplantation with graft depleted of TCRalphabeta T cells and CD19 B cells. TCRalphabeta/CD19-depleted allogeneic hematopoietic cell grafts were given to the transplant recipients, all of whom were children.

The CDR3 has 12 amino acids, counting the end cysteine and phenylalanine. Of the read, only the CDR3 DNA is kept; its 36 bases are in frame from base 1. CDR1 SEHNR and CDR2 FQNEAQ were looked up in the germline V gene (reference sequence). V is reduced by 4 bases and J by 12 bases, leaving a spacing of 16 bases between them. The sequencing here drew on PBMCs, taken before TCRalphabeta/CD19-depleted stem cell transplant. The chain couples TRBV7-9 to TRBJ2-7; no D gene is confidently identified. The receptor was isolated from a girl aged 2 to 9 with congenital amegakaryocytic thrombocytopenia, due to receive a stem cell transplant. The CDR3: CASSSTLNSPYF. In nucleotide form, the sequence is TGTGCCAGCAGCTCGACTCTTAATAGCCCGTACTTC.